The clone carrying this T cell receptor beta chain was detected only once. The antigen is unknown. This sample is drawn from a study of cytomegalovirus exposure and HLA in healthy donors. Study-wide findings and caveats: Earlier findings revealed that most TCR beta V segments proved productive either about 87% or about 30% of the time. Donors belonging to an Asian-associated ancestry cluster reportedly showed fewer N-insertions in productive TCRs than the approximately 700-donor mean, according to what a later analysis found.

The CDR3 extends over 15 amino acids. Germline CDR1 SGHRS, CDR2 YFSETQ. Trimming removed 0 bases at V and 2 bases at J, with 12 bases between. Amplification used 60 Vbeta primers and 13 Jbeta primers. Sequenced by immunoSEQ multiplex PCR; TCRdb stores in-frame clones only, minus some. The data show some 180,000 clones, with roughly 85% seen just once and about 2.5% held by the top ten. There were likely unrecorded immune exposures, though donors were nominally healthy when sampled. The sequencing sample was made of PBMCs. The gene calls are TRBV5-1 and TRBJ2-7, with a possible D match to TRBD2 (5 bases). This sequence originates from a woman aged 50 to 60 in good health and CMV-seronegative. The CDR3 is CASSLASSGTYEQYF. In DNA form, the CDR3 reads TGCGCCAGCAGCTTGGCGTCGAGCGGAACCTACGAGCAGTACTTC.